The 10 T cell receptor beta chains given below trace back to one sample, sequenced in a study of shared clonotypes between healthy human individuals. Assay: immunoSEQ multiplex PCR; the TCRdb copy retains only in-frame clones and omits some. This sample yields approximately 980,000 clones, of which roughly 72% are seen a single time; around 1.4% belongs to the top ten. Sequences were obtained from memory CD4+ T cells sorted from blood. Subset given: CD45RA-negative fraction. Receptors originate from a man aged 18 to 35 in good health.

This clone has a handful of counts. The chain has TRBV7-2 and TRBJ1-6; possible D gene TRBD1, 5 bases. This CDR3 is built from 15 residues. Germline V gene lookup returns CDR1 SGHTA and CDR2 FQGNSA. V was clipped by 2 bases and J by 7 bases, with 12 bases between them. CDR3 nucleotide sequence: TGTGCCAGCAGCTTAATGCGGGGGGTGAATTCACCCCTCCACTTT. It translates to CASSLMRGVNSPLHF.

V is TRBV28 and J is TRBJ2-5; D is perhaps TRBD2 (5 bases). V lost 6 bases and J lost 3, with 14 bases in between. Looked up from germline, CDR1 is MDHEN and CDR2 is SYDVKM. This CDR3 has 14 residues. The CDR3 DNA reads TGTGCCAGCAGGGAGGAAGGACGAGAAGAGACCCAGTACTTC. It yields the protein CASREEGREETQYF.

CDR3 amino acids: CASSRGTGGTNTGELFF. In DNA form, the CDR3 reads TGCGCCAGCAGCCGAGGGACAGGGGGCACGAACACCGGGGAGCTGTTTTTT. The rearrangement uses TRBV4-1 and TRBJ2-2, with 12 bases identical to TRBD1. Germline CDR1 is MGHRA and CDR2 is YSYEKL. CDR3 length: 17 residues. V shed 4 bases and J 0 bases; nucleotides not matched to a gene: 3.

The CDR3 here is CAWGTGLGNQPQHF. As DNA, the CDR3 is TGTGCCTGGGGGACAGGGTTGGGCAATCAGCCCCAGCATTTT. V gene TRBV30 combines with J gene TRBJ1-5, with 9 nucleotides matching TRBD1. Per germline, CDR1 GTSNPN and CDR2 SVGIG (reference sequence). With V trimmed by 5 bases and J by 2 bases, 4 bases remained unmatched. This CDR3 is 14 amino acids long.

The chain carries TRBV28 and TRBJ1-1; perhaps TRBD1 as D (5 bases). The germline CDR1 and CDR2 sequences are MDHEN and SYDVKM. The CDR3 loop spans 15 amino acids. Trimming took off 7 bases at V and 7 bases at J, with 22 bases between the two ends. The CDR3 sequence: CASTPPVQDNYEAFF. CDR3 bases: TGTGCCAGCACTCCCCCTGTACAGGACAATTATGAAGCTTTCTTT.

This clone came up many times. The chain uses TRBV6-1 and TRBJ2-7, with a possible D match to TRBD1 (5 bases). V was pared by 6 bases and J by 9 bases, with 18 bases between. CDR1 MNHNS and CDR2 SASEGT come from the germline V gene. There are 13 residues in the CDR3. The chain's CDR3 is CASSPTQGPRQYF. The CDR3, as DNA: TGTGCCAGCAGCCCCACCCAGGGCCCCCGGCAGTACTTC.

The rearrangement joins TRBV28 to TRBJ2-1, with D perhaps matching TRBD1 (6 bases). The CDR3 loop spans 16 amino acids. Trimming pared 4 bases from V and 4 bases from J, leaving 17 bases between. CDR1 MDHEN and CDR2 SYDVKM come from the germline V gene. CDR3: CASSSYRVSLYNEQFF. CDR3 DNA sequence: TGTGCCAGCAGTTCCTACAGGGTATCCCTTTACAATGAGCAGTTCTTC.

The CDR3 nucleotides are TGTGCCAGCAGTGGGGGACTAGCGGGGGTGAGAAATGAGCAGTTCTTC. Its translation: CASSGGLAGVRNEQFF. This chain links TRBV2 with TRBJ2-1; 14 bases agree with TRBD2. The ends lost 4 bases at V and 7 bases at J; junction bases unmatched: 6. The CDR3 sequence is 16 residues long. CDR1 and CDR2 (germline): SNHLY, FYNNEI.

V and J are TRBV10-2 and TRBJ2-6; D call uncertain. This CDR3 has 17 residues. Between the trimmed V and J ends, which lost 3 bases and 0 bases, there was a span of 12 bases. In germline, CDR1 is WSHSY, CDR2 SAAADI. CDR3 loop: CASSDQRPASGANVLTF. The DNA for the CDR3 is TGCGCCAGCAGTGACCAGAGGCCGGCCTCTGGGGCCAACGTCCTGACTTTC.

J is TRBJ1-6 and V is TRBV18; D call uncertain. Trimming left V 0 bases short and J 9 bases short, with 15 bases between. This CDR3 region has 16 residues. Germline lookup yields CDR1 KGHSH and CDR2 LQKENI. CDR3 bases: TGTGCCAGCTCACCACCGTTCTCGGGGAGAGGTTCACCCCTCCACTTT. The encoded protein is CASSPPFSGRGSPLHF.